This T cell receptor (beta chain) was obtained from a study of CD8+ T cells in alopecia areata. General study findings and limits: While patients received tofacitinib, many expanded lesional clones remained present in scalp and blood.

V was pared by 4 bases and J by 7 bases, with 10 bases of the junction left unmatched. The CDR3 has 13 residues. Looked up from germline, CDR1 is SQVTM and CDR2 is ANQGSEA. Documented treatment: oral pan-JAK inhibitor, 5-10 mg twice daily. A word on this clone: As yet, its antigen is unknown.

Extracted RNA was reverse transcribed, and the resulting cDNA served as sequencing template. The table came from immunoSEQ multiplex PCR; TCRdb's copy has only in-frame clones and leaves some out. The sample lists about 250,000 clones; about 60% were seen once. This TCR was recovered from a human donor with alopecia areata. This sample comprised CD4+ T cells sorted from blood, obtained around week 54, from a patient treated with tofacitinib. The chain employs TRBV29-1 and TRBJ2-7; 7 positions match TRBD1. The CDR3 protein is CSVGDSNLREQYF. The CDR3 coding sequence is TGCAGCGTTGGGGACAGTAACTTACGAGAGCAGTACTTC.